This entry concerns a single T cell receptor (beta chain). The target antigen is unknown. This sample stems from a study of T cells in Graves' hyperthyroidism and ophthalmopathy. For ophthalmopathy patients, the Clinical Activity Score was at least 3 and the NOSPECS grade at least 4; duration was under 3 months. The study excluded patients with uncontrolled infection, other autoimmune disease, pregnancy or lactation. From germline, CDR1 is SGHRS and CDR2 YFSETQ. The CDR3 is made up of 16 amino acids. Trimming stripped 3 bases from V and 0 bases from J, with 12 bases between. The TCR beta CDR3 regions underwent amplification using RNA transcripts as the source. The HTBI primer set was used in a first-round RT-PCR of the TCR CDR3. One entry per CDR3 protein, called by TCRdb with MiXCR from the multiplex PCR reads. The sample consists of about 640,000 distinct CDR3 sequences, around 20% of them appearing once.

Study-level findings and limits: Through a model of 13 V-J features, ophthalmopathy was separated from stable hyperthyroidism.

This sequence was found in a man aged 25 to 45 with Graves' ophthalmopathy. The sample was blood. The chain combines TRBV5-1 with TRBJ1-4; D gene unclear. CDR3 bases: TGCGCCAGCAGCTCCGGACGGACCGCAACTAATGAAAAACTGTTTTTT. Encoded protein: CASSSGRTATNEKLFF.